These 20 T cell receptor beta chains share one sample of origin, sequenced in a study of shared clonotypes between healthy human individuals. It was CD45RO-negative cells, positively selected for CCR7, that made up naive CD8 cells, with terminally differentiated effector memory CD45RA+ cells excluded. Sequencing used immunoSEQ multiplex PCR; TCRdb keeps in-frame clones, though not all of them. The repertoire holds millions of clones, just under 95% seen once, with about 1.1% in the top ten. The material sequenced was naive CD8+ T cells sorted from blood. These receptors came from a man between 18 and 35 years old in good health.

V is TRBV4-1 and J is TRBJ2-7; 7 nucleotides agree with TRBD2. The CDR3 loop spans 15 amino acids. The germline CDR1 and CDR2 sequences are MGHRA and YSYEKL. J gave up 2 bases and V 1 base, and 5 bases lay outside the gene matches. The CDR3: CASSQGAGNTYEQYF. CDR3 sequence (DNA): TGCGCCAGCAGCCAAGGAGCGGGGAACACCTACGAGCAGTACTTC.

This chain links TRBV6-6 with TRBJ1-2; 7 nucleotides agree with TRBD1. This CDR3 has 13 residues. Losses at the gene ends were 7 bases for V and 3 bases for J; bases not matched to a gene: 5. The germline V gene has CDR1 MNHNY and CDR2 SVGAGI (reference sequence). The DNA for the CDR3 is TGTGCCAGCACCACGACAGGGTACTATGGCTACACCTTC. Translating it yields CASTTTGYYGYTF.

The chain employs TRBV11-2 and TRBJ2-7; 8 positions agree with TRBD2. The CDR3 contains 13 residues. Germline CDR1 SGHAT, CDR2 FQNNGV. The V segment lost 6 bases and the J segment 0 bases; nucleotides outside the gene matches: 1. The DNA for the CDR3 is TGTGCCAGCAGGAGCGGGGGCTCCTACGAGCAGTACTTC. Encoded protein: CASRSGGSYEQYF.

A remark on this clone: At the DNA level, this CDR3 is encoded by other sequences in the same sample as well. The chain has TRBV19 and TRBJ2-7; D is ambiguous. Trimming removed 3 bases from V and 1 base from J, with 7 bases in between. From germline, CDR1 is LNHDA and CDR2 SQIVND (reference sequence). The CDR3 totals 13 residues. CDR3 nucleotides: TGTGCCAGTAGTATCGGACCATCCTACGAGCAGTACTTC. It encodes CASSIGPSYEQYF.

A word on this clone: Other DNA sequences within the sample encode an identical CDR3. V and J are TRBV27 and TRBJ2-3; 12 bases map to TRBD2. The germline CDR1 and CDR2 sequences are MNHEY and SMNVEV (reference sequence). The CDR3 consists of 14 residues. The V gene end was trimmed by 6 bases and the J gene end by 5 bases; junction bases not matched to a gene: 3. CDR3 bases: TGTGCCAGCAGGCTAGCGGGAGGGGTAGATACGCAGTATTTT. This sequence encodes CASRLAGGVDTQYF.

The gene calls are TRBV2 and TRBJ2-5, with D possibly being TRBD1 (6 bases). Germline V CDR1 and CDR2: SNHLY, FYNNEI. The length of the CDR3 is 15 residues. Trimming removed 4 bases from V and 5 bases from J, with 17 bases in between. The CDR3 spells CASSGQATSGETQYF. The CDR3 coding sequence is TGTGCCAGCAGTGGACAGGCGACATCGGGTGAGACCCAGTACTTC.

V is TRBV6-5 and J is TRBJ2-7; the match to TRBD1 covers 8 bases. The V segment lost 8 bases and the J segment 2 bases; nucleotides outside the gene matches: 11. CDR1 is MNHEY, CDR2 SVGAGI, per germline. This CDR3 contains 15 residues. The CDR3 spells CASSVTPGGPYEQYF. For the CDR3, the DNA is TGTGCCAGCTCCGTTACCCCAGGGGGCCCCTACGAGCAGTACTTC.

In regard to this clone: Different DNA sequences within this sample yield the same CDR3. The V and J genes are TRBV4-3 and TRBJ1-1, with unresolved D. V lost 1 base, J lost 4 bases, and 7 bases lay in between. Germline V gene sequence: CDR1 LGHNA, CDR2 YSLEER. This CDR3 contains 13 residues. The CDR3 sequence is CASSQAAGTEAFF. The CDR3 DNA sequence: TGCGCCAGCAGCCAAGCCGCGGGCACTGAAGCTTTCTTT.

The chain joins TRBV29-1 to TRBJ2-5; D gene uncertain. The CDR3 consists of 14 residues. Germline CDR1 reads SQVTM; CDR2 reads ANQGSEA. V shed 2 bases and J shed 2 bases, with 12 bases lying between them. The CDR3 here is CSVEPPDAQETQYF. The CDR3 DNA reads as TGCAGCGTTGAACCCCCCGATGCACAAGAGACCCAGTACTTC.

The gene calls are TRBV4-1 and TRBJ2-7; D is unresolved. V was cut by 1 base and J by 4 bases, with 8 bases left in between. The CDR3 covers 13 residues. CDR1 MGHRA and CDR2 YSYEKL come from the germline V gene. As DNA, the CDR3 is TGCGCCAGCAGCCAAGCCGTAGGATACGAGCAGTACTTC. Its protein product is CASSQAVGYEQYF.

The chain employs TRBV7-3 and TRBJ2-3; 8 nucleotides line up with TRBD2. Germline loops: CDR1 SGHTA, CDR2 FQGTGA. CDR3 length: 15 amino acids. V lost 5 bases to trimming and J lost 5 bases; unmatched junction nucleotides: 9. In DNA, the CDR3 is TGTGCCAGCAGCCTCACAGCGGGGGCGGGAGATACGCAGTATTTT. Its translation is CASSLTAGAGDTQYF.

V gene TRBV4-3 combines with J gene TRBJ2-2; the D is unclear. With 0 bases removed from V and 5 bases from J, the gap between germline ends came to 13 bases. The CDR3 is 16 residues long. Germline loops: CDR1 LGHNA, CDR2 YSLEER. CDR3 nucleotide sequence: TGCGCCAGCAGCCAAGATCTCGTACTCCCAACCGGGGAGCTGTTTTTT. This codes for CASSQDLVLPTGELFF.

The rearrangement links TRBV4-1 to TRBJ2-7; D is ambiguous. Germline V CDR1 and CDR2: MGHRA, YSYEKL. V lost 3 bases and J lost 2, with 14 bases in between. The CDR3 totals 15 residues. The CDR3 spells CASSHRTDNAYEQYF. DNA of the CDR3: TGCGCCAGCAGCCACAGAACGGATAATGCCTACGAGCAGTACTTC.

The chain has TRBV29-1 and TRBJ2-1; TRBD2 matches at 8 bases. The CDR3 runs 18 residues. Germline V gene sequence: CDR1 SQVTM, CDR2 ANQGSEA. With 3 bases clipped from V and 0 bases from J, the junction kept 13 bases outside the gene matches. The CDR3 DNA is TGCAGCGTTGAGTTCGGCGGCGGGGGGCCGAGCTCCTACAATGAGCAGTTCTTC. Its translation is CSVEFGGGGPSSYNEQFF.

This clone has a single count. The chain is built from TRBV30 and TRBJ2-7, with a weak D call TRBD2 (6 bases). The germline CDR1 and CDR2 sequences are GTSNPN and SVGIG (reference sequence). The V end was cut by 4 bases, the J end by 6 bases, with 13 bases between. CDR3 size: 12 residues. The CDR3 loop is CAWTWGGGEQYF. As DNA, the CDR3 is TGTGCCTGGACCTGGGGAGGCGGCGAGCAGTACTTC.

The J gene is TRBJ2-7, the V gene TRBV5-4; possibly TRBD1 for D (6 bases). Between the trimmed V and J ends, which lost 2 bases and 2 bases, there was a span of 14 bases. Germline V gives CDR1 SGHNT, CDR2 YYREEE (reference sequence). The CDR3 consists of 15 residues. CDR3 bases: TGTGCCAGCAGCTTACCCGGGACAAGTACCTACGAGCAGTACTTC. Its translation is CASSLPGTSTYEQYF.

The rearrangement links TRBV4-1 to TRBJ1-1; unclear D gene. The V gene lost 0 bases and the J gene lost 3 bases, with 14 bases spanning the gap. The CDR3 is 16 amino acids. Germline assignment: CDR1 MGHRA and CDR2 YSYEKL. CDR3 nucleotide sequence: TGCGCCAGCAGCCAAGAGTATCTCGGAGGTTACACTGAAGCTTTCTTT. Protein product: CASSQEYLGGYTEAFF.

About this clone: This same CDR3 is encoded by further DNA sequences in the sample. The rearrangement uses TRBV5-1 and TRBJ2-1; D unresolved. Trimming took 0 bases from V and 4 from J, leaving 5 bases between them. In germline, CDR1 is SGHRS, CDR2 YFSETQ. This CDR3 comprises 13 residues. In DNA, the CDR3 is TGCGCCAGCAGCTTGGGGGGATACAATGAGCAGTTCTTC. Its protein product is CASSLGGYNEQFF.

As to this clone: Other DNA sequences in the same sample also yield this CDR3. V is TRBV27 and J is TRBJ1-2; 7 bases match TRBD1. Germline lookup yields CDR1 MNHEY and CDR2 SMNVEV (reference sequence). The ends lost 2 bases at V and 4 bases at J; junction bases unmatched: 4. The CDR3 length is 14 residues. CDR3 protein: CASSLTGDGYGYTF. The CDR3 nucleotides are TGTGCCAGCAGTTTAACAGGGGACGGCTATGGCTACACCTTC.

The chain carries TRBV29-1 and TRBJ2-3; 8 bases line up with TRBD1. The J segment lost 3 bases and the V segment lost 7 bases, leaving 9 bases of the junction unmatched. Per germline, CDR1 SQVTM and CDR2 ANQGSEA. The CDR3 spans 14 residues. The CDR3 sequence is CSAWTGRPTDTQYF. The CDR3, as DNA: TGCAGCGCCTGGACAGGGCGACCTACAGATACGCAGTATTTT.